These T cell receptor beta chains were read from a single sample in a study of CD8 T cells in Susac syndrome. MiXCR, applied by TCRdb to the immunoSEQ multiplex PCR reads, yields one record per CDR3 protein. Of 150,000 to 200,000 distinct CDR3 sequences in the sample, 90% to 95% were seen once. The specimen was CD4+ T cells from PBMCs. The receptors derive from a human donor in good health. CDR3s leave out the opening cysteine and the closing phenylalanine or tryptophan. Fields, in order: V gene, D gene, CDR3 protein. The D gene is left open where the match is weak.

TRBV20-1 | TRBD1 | SAPLQGAGGYT
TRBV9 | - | ASSVDPGLREQF
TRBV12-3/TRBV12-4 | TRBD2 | ASTSGAPSYEQY
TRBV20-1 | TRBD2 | SARKGRAGVEQY
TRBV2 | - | ASSEAEELF
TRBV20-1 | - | SARAGHTPQH
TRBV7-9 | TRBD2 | ASSNPGLDQF
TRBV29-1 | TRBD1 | SVEENPTGTAYGYT
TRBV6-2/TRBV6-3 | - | ASSLRPNTEAF
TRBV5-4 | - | ANSLAITGAEAF
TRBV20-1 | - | SAPDPPSYEQY
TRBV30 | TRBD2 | AWRLAGVDTQY
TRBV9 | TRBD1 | ASSVALGQNSGNTIY
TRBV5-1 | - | ASRLDSGIQY
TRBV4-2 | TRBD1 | ASSPGTASYNEQF
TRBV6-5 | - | ASSYSAGQGYT
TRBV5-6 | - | ASSSGTDYYGYT
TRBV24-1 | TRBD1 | ATSDTRQGADTQY
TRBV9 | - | ASAPGPAGETQY
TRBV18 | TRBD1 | ASSPWGQAGETQY
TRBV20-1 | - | SADRTVSSYEQY
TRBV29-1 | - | SVEYRTGNTIY
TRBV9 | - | ASSESRGERTTQY
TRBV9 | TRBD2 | ASSVSIAGEYYEQY
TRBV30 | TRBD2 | AWSVGTSGGETQY
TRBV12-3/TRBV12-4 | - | ASSWGAESGYT
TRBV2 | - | ASSEEGSEQF
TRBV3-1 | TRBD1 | ASSRNTDRGGYT
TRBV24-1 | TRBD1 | ATSDPGQGNGETQY
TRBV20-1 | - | SARGLGSLNTEAF
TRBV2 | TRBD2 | ASLAGTLTDTQY
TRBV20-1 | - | SAGLTSYEQY
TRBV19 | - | ASSNGRRNTEAF
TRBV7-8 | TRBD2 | ASSPRVSSGGYQETQY
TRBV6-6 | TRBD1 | ASSRDSGYSNQPQH
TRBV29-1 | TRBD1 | SATPGQGDNEQF
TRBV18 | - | ASSPRGGDGYT
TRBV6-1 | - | ASSEHGDQETQY
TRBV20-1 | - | SADRGGLYNEQF
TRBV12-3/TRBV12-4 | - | ASSLEGGGTEAF
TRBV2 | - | ASSETEGVEQF
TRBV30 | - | AWGRKGNQPQH
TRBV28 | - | ASSLRGRGQY
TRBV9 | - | ASSPAQRVTAGELF
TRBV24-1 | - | ATSEGHLYEQY
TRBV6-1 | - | ASTEGANYGYT
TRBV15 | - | ATSGGTKYNEQF
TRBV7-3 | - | ASSLRQTNTEAF
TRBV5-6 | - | ASSPRDYNSPLH
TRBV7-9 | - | ASSPGADYEQY
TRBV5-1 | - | ASSSDGTETDTQY
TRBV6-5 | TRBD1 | ASSDDRVNSPLH
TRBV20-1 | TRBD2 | SARYTSGGVSGELF
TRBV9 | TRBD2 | ASSVSGGFQETQY
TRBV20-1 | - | SASQGGRGDTQY